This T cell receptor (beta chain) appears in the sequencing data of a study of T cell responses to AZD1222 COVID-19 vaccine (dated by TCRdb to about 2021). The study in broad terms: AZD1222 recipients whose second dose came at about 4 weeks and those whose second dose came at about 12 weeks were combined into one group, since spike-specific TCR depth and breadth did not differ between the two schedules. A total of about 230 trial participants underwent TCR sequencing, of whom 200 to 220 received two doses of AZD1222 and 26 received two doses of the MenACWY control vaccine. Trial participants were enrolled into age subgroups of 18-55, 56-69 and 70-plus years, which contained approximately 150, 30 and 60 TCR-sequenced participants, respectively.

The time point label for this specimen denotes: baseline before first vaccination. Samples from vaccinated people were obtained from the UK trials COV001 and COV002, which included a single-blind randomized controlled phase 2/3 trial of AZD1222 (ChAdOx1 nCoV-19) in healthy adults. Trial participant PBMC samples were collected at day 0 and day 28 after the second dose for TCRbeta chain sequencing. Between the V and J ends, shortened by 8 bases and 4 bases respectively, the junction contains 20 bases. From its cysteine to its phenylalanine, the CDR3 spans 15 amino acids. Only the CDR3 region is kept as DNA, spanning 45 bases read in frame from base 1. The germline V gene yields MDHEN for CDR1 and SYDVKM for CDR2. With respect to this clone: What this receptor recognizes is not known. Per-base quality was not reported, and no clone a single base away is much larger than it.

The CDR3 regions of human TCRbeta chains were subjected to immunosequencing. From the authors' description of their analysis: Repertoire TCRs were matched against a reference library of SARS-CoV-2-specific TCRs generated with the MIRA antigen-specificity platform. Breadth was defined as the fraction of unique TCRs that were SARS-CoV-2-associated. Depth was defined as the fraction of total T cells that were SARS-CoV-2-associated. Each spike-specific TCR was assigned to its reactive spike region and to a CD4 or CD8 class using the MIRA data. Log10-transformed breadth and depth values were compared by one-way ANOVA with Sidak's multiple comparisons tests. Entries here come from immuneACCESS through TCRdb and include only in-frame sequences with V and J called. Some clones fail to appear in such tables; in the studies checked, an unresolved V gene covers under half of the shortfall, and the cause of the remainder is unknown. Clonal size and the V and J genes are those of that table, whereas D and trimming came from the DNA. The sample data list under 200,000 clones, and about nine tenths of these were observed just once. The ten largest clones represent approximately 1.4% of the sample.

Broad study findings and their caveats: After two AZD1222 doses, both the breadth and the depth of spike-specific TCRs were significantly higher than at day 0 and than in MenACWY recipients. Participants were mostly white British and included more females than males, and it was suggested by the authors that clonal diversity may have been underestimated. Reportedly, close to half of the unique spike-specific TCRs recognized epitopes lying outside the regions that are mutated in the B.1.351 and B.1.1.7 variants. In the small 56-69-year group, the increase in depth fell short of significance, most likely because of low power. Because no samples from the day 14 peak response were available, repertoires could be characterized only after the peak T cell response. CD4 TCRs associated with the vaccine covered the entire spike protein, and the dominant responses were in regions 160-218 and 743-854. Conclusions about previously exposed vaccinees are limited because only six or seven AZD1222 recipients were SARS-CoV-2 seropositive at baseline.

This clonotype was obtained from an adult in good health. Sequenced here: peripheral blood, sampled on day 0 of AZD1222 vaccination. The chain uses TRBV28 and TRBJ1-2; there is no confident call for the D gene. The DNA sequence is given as TGTGCCAGCGGTCTAGGCACACGCTTCGGCTATGGCTACACCTTC. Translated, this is CASGLGTRFGYGYTF.